Below, 32 T cell receptor beta chains from the same sample are listed, as sequenced in a study of tissue T cells after allogeneic stem cell transplantation. Described time point: mouse harvest day 7 after allogeneic transplant. Mouse grafts combined 10^7 T-cell-depleted bone marrow cells with 10^6 splenic CD5+ T cells. The table came from immunoSEQ multiplex PCR; TCRdb's copy has only in-frame clones and leaves some out. Of roughly 7,200 clones detected, about half appear once; the ten largest clones hold about 7%. Sample: gut tissue. Every receptor here comes from a female BALB/c mouse given C57BL/6 T cells with graft-versus-host disease after an allogeneic hematopoietic cell transplant.

Concerning this clone: Genes here carry mouse names. The read ends 1 residue before the CDR3 terminus; that terminus is restored from the germline J gene. The same CDR3 is also encoded by other DNA sequences in this sample. The chain combines TRBV1 with TRBJ1-1; 10 nucleotides match TRBD1. V lost 3 bases and J lost 1; bases outside the gene matches: 2. CDR1 is NSQYPW and CDR2 is LRSPGD in the germline V gene (reference sequence). The CDR3 spans 15 residues. The CDR3 sequence is CTCSARDRGNTEVFF. The DNA read from the CDR3 is TGCACCTGCAGTGCCCGGGACAGGGGGAACACAGAAGTCTTC.

Concerning this clone itself: The listed genes are named as in mouse. Sequencing ends 1 residue short of the CDR3 end; the germline J gene provides the rest. The chain couples TRBV26 to TRBJ2-1; no definite D call. CDR3 length: 12 amino acids. The V gene lost 0 bases and the J gene lost 6 bases, with 3 bases spanning the gap. Per germline, CDR1 KGHPV and CDR2 FQNQEV (reference sequence). Incomplete CDR3 DNA: TGTGCCAGCAGTCTGTCGTTTGCTGAGCAGTTC. Its protein product is CASSLSFAEQF. The complete CDR3 protein is CASSLSFAEQFF.

This clone was seen more than once but under ten times. The germline and genes are mouse ones. Read sequence stops 1 residue before the CDR3 end, and the germline J gene provides the missing end. The chain links TRBV13-2 to TRBJ2-2; no definite D call. CDR1 and CDR2 from the germline V gene are NNHNN and SYGAGS (reference sequence). The CDR3 consists of 12 residues. V dropped 2 bases and J dropped 5 bases, with 4 bases sitting between them. Incomplete CDR3 DNA: TGTGCCAGCGGTGACGGGACCGGGCAGCTCTAC. Its translation: CASGDGTGQLY. Given in full, the CDR3 is CASGDGTGQLYF.

This clone is medium-sized within its sample. Genes and germline are mouse. The read comes to an end 1 residue before the CDR3 does, leaving the germline J gene to fill in the end. This chain links TRBV5 with TRBJ2-7; 8 positions agree with TRBD2. With V trimmed by 4 bases and J by 0 bases, 2 bases remained unmatched. The CDR3 is made up of 14 amino acids. CDR1 and CDR2 from the germline V gene are LGHNA and YNLKQL (reference sequence). CDR3 in amino acids: CASSPGLGSYEQYF. The sequenced part of the CDR3 DNA is TGTGCCAGCAGCCCCGGACTGGGCTCCTATGAACAGTAC.

In the case of this clone: Gene names and germline match the mouse. CDR3 DNA (partial): TGTGCCAGCTCTCTCGGTCTGGGGGCCGGAGACACCCAGTAC. This gives the protein CASSLGLGAGDTQY. The full CDR3 is CASSLGLGAGDTQYF. This chain links TRBV12-2 with TRBJ2-5, with a possible D match to TRBD2 (7 bases). The read halts 1 residue ahead of the CDR3 end, with the missing end drawn from the germline J gene. With 0 bases removed from V and 5 bases from J, the gap between germline ends came to 14 bases. Germline loops: CDR1 SGHLS, CDR2 HYDKME. This CDR3 contains 15 residues. Looking up the rest from reference TRBV12-2 and TRBJ2-5 gives the full variable domain: NSGVVQSPRYIIKGKGERSILKCIPISGHLSVAWYQQTQGQELKFFIQHYDKMERDKGNLPSRFSVQQFDDYHSEMNMSALELEDSAVYFCASSLGLGAGDTQYFGPGTRLLVL.

This clone showed up just a few times. Mouse gene names apply. The read falls 1 residue short of the CDR3 end, and the missing part is taken from the germline J gene. The rearrangement uses TRBV16 and TRBJ2-3, with D maybe TRBD1 (6 bases). Trimming cost V 5 bases and J 0 bases, with 15 bases left between them. Germline-derived CDR1 and CDR2 are SGHSA and FRNQAP. The CDR3 length is 16 residues. The CDR3 protein is CASSLMTGSSAETLYF. Partial CDR3 DNA: TGTGCAAGCAGCCTCATGACAGGATCTAGTGCAGAAACGCTGTAT.

A word on this clone: The gene names given are mouse names. The CDR3 is cut off 1 residue early in the read; its end comes from the germline J gene. The rearrangement joins TRBV26 to TRBJ1-1; 9 nucleotides agree with TRBD1. The trim removed 2 bases at V and 2 bases at J, leaving 0 bases unmatched. The CDR3 contains 14 residues. Germline CDR1 and CDR2: KGHPV and FQNQEV (reference sequence). The sequenced CDR3 bases are TGTGCCAGCAGTCTGACAGGGGGCAACACAGAAGTCTTC. It translates to CASSLTGGNTEVF. The entire CDR3 sequence reads CASSLTGGNTEVFF.

As concerns this clone: Genes here carry mouse names. The CDR3 is cut off 1 residue early in the read; its end comes from the germline J gene. J is TRBJ1-1 and V is TRBV13-1; D unresolved. CDR1 and CDR2 from the germline V gene are NSHNY and SYGAGN. The V end lost 3 bases, the J end lost 4 bases, and 4 bases lay between the germline ends. This CDR3 has 11 residues. CDR3 DNA, as far as it was read: TGTGCCAGCAGTGTCGGCACAGAAGTCTTC. Translated: CASSVGTEVF. The complete CDR3 reads CASSVGTEVFF.

Worth noting for this clone: Germline and genes here are mouse. The read stops 1 residue short of the end of the CDR3; the missing end is completed from the germline J gene. This chain links TRBV23 with TRBJ2-5; TRBD2 is the table's D call, not checked against the DNA. This CDR3 region has 15 residues. Germline values: CDR1 KGHTA, CDR2 FQNQQP. This CDR3 is CSSSRRTGGQDTQYF. Partial CDR3 DNA: TGCTCCAGCAGTCGACGGACTGGGGGCCAAGACACCCAGTAC.

In the case of this clone: These gene names are mouse names. From the germline J gene comes the end of the CDR3, since the read stops 1 residue before it. The V and J genes are TRBV2 and TRBJ2-5; no clear D. CDR3 length: 13 residues. CDR1 LGHNA and CDR2 YSYQKL come from the germline V gene. V lost 5 bases, J lost 6 bases, and 12 bases lay in between. The CDR3 here is CASSVGSGDTQYF. The DNA read from the CDR3 is TGTGCCAGCAGCGTAGGATCCGGGGACACCCAGTAC.

This clone was recorded once. The listed genes are named as in mouse. The sequenced fragment ends 1 residue before the CDR3 boundary, so the rest is inferred from the germline J gene. The chain couples TRBV4 to TRBJ2-2; TRBD2 matches 9 bases. Losses at the gene ends were 3 bases for V and 3 bases for J; bases not matched to a gene: 5. This CDR3 is 16 amino acids long. CDR1 and CDR2 (germline): LGHDT, YNNKQL (reference sequence). The CDR3 loop reads CASSYHWGEDTGQLYF. Partial CDR3 DNA: TGTGCCAGCAGCTACCACTGGGGGGAGGACACCGGGCAGCTCTAC.

The sample holds one count of this clone. These gene names are mouse names. The part of the CDR3 DNA that was read is TGTGCCAGCAGCCAGACAGGGAATCAAAACACCTTGTAC. Protein sequence: CASSQTGNQNTLY. The complete CDR3 sequence is CASSQTGNQNTLYF. The chain links TRBV5 to TRBJ2-4; 7 bases are a match to TRBD1. The CDR3 end is not reached by the read, which stops 1 residue before it; the germline J gene fills it in. Germline CDR1 reads LGHNA; CDR2 reads YNLKQL (reference sequence). This CDR3 has 14 amino acids. Trimming cost V 3 bases and J 2 bases; bases outside gene matches: 2.

This clone ranks as medium-sized. Gene names and germline refer to mouse. Read data end 1 residue before the CDR3 end; the end is taken from the germline J gene. The V call is TRBV26, the J call TRBJ1-6; TRBD1 matches at 8 bases. TRBJ1-6 falls under the ORF class, with uncertain function. CDR3 length: 15 amino acids. The V gene end was trimmed by 2 bases and the J gene end by 5 bases; junction bases not matched to a gene: 2. CDR1 and CDR2 from the germline V gene are KGHPV and FQNQEV (reference sequence). The DNA read from the CDR3 is TGTGCCAGCAGTCTGGGCAGGGGGCATAATTCGCCCCTCTAC. It yields the protein CASSLGRGHNSPLY. The full CDR3 sequence reads CASSLGRGHNSPLYF.

Concerning this clone: Mouse names are used for the genes. With the read ending 1 residue before the CDR3 end, the germline J gene is used to fill in that end. The V gene is TRBV5, the J gene TRBJ2-5, with TRBD1 matching over 7 bases. Germline V CDR1 and CDR2: LGHNA, YNLKQL (reference sequence). The CDR3 is made up of 15 amino acids. The ends lost 3 bases at V and 5 bases at J; junction bases unmatched: 8. The sequenced CDR3 bases are TGTGCCAGCAGCCATCGACAGGGTGGGAGAGACACCCAGTAC. Protein product: CASSHRQGGRDTQY. The whole CDR3 reads CASSHRQGGRDTQYF.

Turning to this clone: Gene names follow the mouse nomenclature. The read falls 1 residue short of the CDR3 end, and the missing part is taken from the germline J gene. The chain recombines TRBV3 with TRBJ1-6, with unresolved D. TRBJ1-6 carries the ORF label, with uncertain function. V shed 2 bases and J shed 5 bases, with 4 bases lying between them. This CDR3 is built from 13 residues. Germline CDR1 SNHLY, CDR2 FYNGKV (reference sequence). The CDR3 sequence: CASSLSDNSPLYF. The covered CDR3 bases are TGTGCCAGCAGCTTATCGGATAATTCGCCCCTCTAC.

For this clone: Germline and genes: mouse. The read falls 1 residue short of the CDR3 end, and the missing part is taken from the germline J gene. The chain links TRBV3 to TRBJ2-3, with 11 bases identical to TRBD2. Per germline, CDR1 SNHLY and CDR2 FYNGKV (reference sequence). The trim removed 5 bases at V and 5 bases at J, leaving 6 bases unmatched. The CDR3 extends over 15 amino acids. The DNA read from the CDR3 is TGTGCCAGCAGCCCCGGACTGGGGGGTAGAGAAACGCTGTAT. The encoded protein is CASSPGLGGRETLY. The CDR3 reads in full as CASSPGLGGRETLYF.

A word on this clone: Gene names and germline refer to mouse. The CDR3 end falls 1 residue outside the read, so it is completed with the germline J gene. The chain is built from TRBV19 and TRBJ1-4, with 11 bases that match TRBD1. V shed 7 bases, J shed 7 bases, and the junction held 6 bases outside the gene matches. Per the germline V gene, CDR1 is FNHDT and CDR2 is SITEND (reference sequence). CDR3 length: 14 residues. The part of the CDR3 DNA that was read is TGTGCCAGCGCCCGGGACAGGGGGGGCGAAAGATTATTT. This sequence encodes CASARDRGGERLF. The whole CDR3 sequence is CASARDRGGERLFF. The entire variable domain, with the rest obtained from reference TRBV19 and TRBJ1-4, is as follows: GGIITQTPKFLIGQEGQKLTLKCQQNFNHDTMYWYRQDSGKGLRLIYYSITENDLQKGDLSEGYDASREKKSSFSLTVTSAQKNEMAVFLCASARDRGGERLFFGHGTKLSVL.

There are a few counts of this clone. Genes and germline come from the mouse. The read is 1 residue too short to cover the CDR3 end, so that end is filled in from the germline J gene. This sequence joins TRBV1 and TRBJ1-5; no clear D. Germline V CDR1 and CDR2: NSQYPW, LRSPGD (reference sequence). The CDR3 covers 13 residues. V gave up 0 bases and J gave up 5 bases, with 5 bases separating them. The CDR3 loop reads CTCSADIYQAPLF. The CDR3 bases that were read are TGCACCTGCAGTGCAGACATTTACCAGGCTCCGCTT.

Comment on this clone: Gene names and germline match the mouse. The sequenced fragment ends 1 residue before the CDR3 boundary, so the rest is inferred from the germline J gene. V is TRBV3 and J is TRBJ2-7; TRBD2 aligns across 9 bases. CDR3 length: 14 amino acids. The junction had 2 bases not matched to a gene; V was cut back by 5 bases and J by 0 bases. Germline V CDR1 and CDR2: SNHLY, FYNGKV (reference sequence). CDR3 DNA, as far as it was read: TGTGCCAGCAGCCCGACTGGGGGCTCCTATGAACAGTAC. Translation gives CASSPTGGSYEQY. Given in full, the CDR3 is CASSPTGGSYEQYF.

A note on this clone: Gene names are mouse gene names. The read ends 1 residue shy of where the CDR3 ends; the end is completed using the germline J gene. The J gene is TRBJ2-7, the V gene TRBV15; TRBD1 agrees at 12 bases. This CDR3 has 14 amino acids. V lost 6 bases to trimming and J lost 7 bases; unmatched junction nucleotides: 7. Germline loops: CDR1 SGHND, CDR2 FRSKSL. The CDR3 sequence: CASRSRDRGREQYF. The CDR3 bases that were read are TGTGCCAGCAGGTCCCGGGACAGGGGGCGGGAACAGTAC.

Concerning this clone: All gene names here are mouse names. The sequence runs out 1 residue before the end of the CDR3; the remainder is reconstructed from the germline J gene. The J gene is TRBJ1-3, the V gene TRBV3, with TRBD1 as a possible D gene (6 bases). This CDR3 region has 15 residues. Germline values: CDR1 SNHLY, CDR2 FYNGKV (reference sequence). V lost 5 bases and J 0 bases, leaving 11 bases between the germline ends. CDR3 bases read: TGTGCCAGCAGCCCAACAGGGAATTCTGGAAATACGCTCTAT. Translating it yields CASSPTGNSGNTLY. The full CDR3 is CASSPTGNSGNTLYF.

There are a few counts of this clone. The genes are named according to mouse. The read falls 1 residue short of the CDR3 end, and the missing part is taken from the germline J gene. The chain recombines TRBV26 with TRBJ1-4; 8 positions match TRBD1. The CDR3 has 15 residues. Trimming removed 4 bases from V and 5 bases from J; junction bases left unmatched: 6. Germline assignment: CDR1 KGHPV and CDR2 FQNQEV (reference sequence). CDR3 sequence: CASSHRGRENERLFF. The CDR3 DNA, read in part, is TGTGCCAGCAGTCACAGGGGGAGGGAGAACGAAAGATTATTT.

This clone was seen more than once but under ten times. The listed genes are named as in mouse. Read data end 1 residue before the CDR3 end; the end is taken from the germline J gene. The chain couples TRBV13-2 to TRBJ2-7, with 12 positions matching TRBD2. V lost 5 bases and J lost 7; bases outside the gene matches: 7. The germline CDR1 and CDR2 sequences are NNHNN and SYGAGS (reference sequence). The CDR3 is made up of 14 amino acids. The CDR3 here is CASGAGTGGREQYF. The CDR3 bases that were read are TGTGCCAGCGGCGCCGGGACTGGGGGGAGAGAACAGTAC.

Concerning this clone: Mouse germline and gene names are used. From the germline J gene comes the end of the CDR3, since the read stops 1 residue before it. The chain joins TRBV5 to TRBJ2-5; 10 nucleotides align to TRBD2. V was clipped by 0 bases and J by 4 bases; unmatched bases: 1. Germline assignment: CDR1 LGHNA and CDR2 YNLKQL (reference sequence). The CDR3 covers 15 residues. CDR3 sequence reads: CASSQDWGGKDTQYF. The covered CDR3 bases are TGTGCCAGCAGCCAAGACTGGGGGGGCAAAGACACCCAGTAC.

This clone is medium-sized in the sample. Gene names denote mouse genes. The read falls 1 residue short of the CDR3 end, and the missing part is taken from the germline J gene. This chain connects TRBV12-1 to TRBJ1-2; D unresolved. The CDR3 sequence is 14 residues long. Looked up from germline, CDR1 is SGHSN and CDR2 is HYEKVE. The V end was cut by 0 bases, the J end by 0 bases, with 7 bases between. CDR3 DNA, as far as it was read: TGTGCCAGCTCTCTCGAGGGCGCAAACTCCGACTACACC. Translating it yields CASSLEGANSDYT. The full-length CDR3 reads as CASSLEGANSDYTF.

With regard to this clone: Gene names and germline refer to mouse. The read stops 1 residue short of the end of the CDR3; the missing end is completed from the germline J gene. The J gene is TRBJ1-1, the V gene TRBV1; 7 bases are a match to TRBD1. The junction had 5 bases not matched to a gene; V was cut back by 2 bases and J by 11 bases. The V gene's germline CDR1 is NSQYPW and CDR2 LRSPGD (reference sequence). This CDR3 is built from 12 residues. The CDR3 sequence is CTCSANDRAVFF. CDR3 DNA, as far as it was read: TGCACCTGCAGTGCAAATGACAGGGCCGTCTTC.

This clone was seen only a few times. Gene names and germline match the mouse. Read coverage stops 1 residue before the CDR3 terminus; the germline J gene supplies the remainder. The genes are TRBV26 and TRBJ2-1; 8 bases are shared with TRBD2. This CDR3 contains 15 residues. V was pared by 3 bases and J by 1 base, with 2 bases of the junction left unmatched. The germline V gene encodes CDR1 KGHPV and CDR2 FQNQEV (reference sequence). The part of the CDR3 DNA that was read is TGTGCCAGCAGTCTCTGGGGGGTGAACTATGCTGAGCAGTTC. Protein: CASSLWGVNYAEQF. The full CDR3 sequence reads CASSLWGVNYAEQFF. Together with reference TRBV26 and TRBJ2-1, the CDR3 gives the full variable domain: NSKVIQTPRYLVKGQGQKAKMRCIPEKGHPVVFWYQQNKNNEFKFLINFQNQEVLQQIDMTEKRFSAECPSNSPCSLEIQSSEAGDSALYLCASSLWGVNYAEQFFGPGTRLTVL.

For this clone: The gene symbols are mouse symbols. The read gets to within 1 residue of the CDR3 end, and the germline J gene fills in the rest. The V gene is TRBV26, the J gene TRBJ1-2, with TRBD1 matching over 7 bases. The CDR3 length is 12 residues. In germline, CDR1 is KGHPV, CDR2 FQNQEV (reference sequence). The J segment lost 2 bases and the V segment lost 7 bases, leaving 1 base of the junction unmatched. The CDR3 sequence is CASIRGNSDYTF. The part of the CDR3 DNA that was read is TGTGCCAGCATCAGGGGGAACTCCGACTACACC. Using reference TRBV26 and TRBJ1-2 for the parts outside the CDR3, the full variable domain is NSKVIQTPRYLVKGQGQKAKMRCIPEKGHPVVFWYQQNKNNEFKFLINFQNQEVLQQIDMTEKRFSAECPSNSPCSLEIQSSEAGDSALYLCASIRGNSDYTFGSGTRLLVI.

About this clone: Here the gene names and germline are mouse. The read finishes 1 residue shy of the CDR3 end, and the germline J gene is used to complete it. The V gene is TRBV1, the J gene TRBJ2-1; D is undetermined. CDR1 and CDR2 (germline): NSQYPW, LRSPGD (reference sequence). The CDR3 consists of 11 residues. Trimming cost V 0 bases and J 7 bases, with 1 base left between them. The part of the CDR3 DNA that was read is TGCACCTGCAGTGCAGAGGCTGAGCAGTTC. Amino acid sequence: CTCSAEAEQF. The complete CDR3 sequence is CTCSAEAEQFF.

This clone was detected only a few times. Gene names are mouse gene names. The sequenced fragment ends 1 residue before the CDR3 boundary, so the rest is inferred from the germline J gene. The genes are TRBV26 and TRBJ1-5; no definite D call. Germline CDR1 is KGHPV and CDR2 is FQNQEV (reference sequence). The CDR3 covers 12 residues. Trimming took 2 bases from V and 5 from J, leaving 4 bases between them. The sequenced part of the CDR3 DNA is TGTGCCAGCAGTCTGGGGGACCAGGCTCCGCTT. As protein: CASSLGDQAPL. The entire CDR3 is CASSLGDQAPLF.

To note about this clone: The genes and germline here are from mouse. With the read ending 1 residue before the CDR3 end, the germline J gene is used to fill in that end. The gene calls are TRBV26 and TRBJ2-7; 12 bases map to TRBD2. The V segment lost 2 bases and the J segment 6 bases; nucleotides outside the gene matches: 2. Germline values: CDR1 KGHPV, CDR2 FQNQEV (reference sequence). The CDR3 is 14 residues long. The CDR3 loop reads CASSLRDWGVEQYF. The DNA read from the CDR3 is TGTGCCAGCAGTCTGAGGGACTGGGGGGTTGAACAGTAC.

As for this clone: Gene labels here are mouse ones. Read coverage stops 1 residue before the CDR3 terminus; the germline J gene supplies the remainder. V gene TRBV13-1 combines with J gene TRBJ2-7, with 10 bases fitting TRBD2. Germline V lookup: CDR1 NSHNY, CDR2 SYGAGN. The length of the CDR3 is 13 residues. The trim removed 3 bases at V and 6 bases at J, leaving 3 bases unmatched. The CDR3 DNA, read in part, is TGTGCCAGCAGTGGGCTGGGGGGGCTTGAACAGTAC. It codes for CASSGLGGLEQY. The full-length CDR3 reads as CASSGLGGLEQYF.